This TCR beta chain was found in a study of T cell clusters in autoimmune cytopenias (dated by TCRdb to about 2019). In the study overall: Per sample, TRB sequencing gave a median depth of roughly 52,000 reads and a median of approximately 2,400 distinct TRB clonotypes. Peripheral blood TRB and IGH repertoires were sequenced in autoimmune cytopenia patients at active disease and during treatment follow-up, alongside healthy, CLL and autoimmune hepatitis controls. The goal of the study was to find out whether patients with autoimmune cytopenia have a disease-specific immune repertoire signature that could be used as a blood-based biomarker.

What the study reported, not specific to this receptor: Almost three-fold more exclusive TRB clusters were observed in healthy donors than in active autoimmune hepatitis patients, consistent with an autoimmunity-wide signature. The TRB repertoire shifts, including less even repertoires in secondary cytopenia and CLL, mostly reflected lymphoma bias and not autoimmunity. The cluster-lack signature was not seen for secondary cytopenia versus CLL, apparently masked by the dominant lymphoma-associated repertoire. A lack of physiological T cell clusters in primary autoimmune cytopenia patients was suggested by GLIPH, as 51 clusters were found to be exclusive to healthy donors versus around 17 exclusive to patients. The T cell clusters were defined only in silico, and the functional role of the clusters still needed to be validated experimentally.

Per sample, approximately 270 ng of peripheral blood genomic DNA, approximately 37,500 genome equivalents, was used for TRB amplification. The CDR3 measures 19 amino acids from cysteine to phenylalanine. The protein alone is recorded here. CDR1 MNHEY and CDR2 SVGEGT were looked up in the germline V gene. TRB rearrangements were amplified by multiplex PCR following a touch-down protocol, with the TRB-A and TRB-B primer pools mixed in one tube. Illumina adapters and sample indices were added to the amplicons through two consecutive PCR reactions using Phusion HS II polymerase. Amplicons were gel-purified with the NucleoSpin Gel and PCR Clean-up kit, then quantified by Qubit and quality-checked on an Agilent 2100 Bioanalyzer. Libraries were sequenced on an Illumina MiSeq using 600-cycle, single-indexed, paired-end runs. The authors processed their data as follows. MiXCR version 2.1.12 with the default MiXCR reference library was used to align and assemble TRB reads. A clone was defined by each unique CDR3 nucleotide sequence, and the analysis included only productive sequences with two or more reads. Repertoire diversity was assessed by alpha-parameterized diversity profiles (alpha 0 to 5), including Shannon (alpha 1) and Simpson (alpha 2) indices, computed with an R script. Combinatorial TRB VJ usage was calculated with the tcR package and was compared between cohorts by principal component analysis performed with ade4. TCRbeta CDR3s were clustered with GLIPH on cohort pairs matched by age and read depth, and cluster frequencies were compared by Wilcoxon test. TCRdb reprocessed the sequencing reads and holds a single record per CDR3 protein sequence, with no DNA. The V and J calls and clone size come from TCRdb's table, not from the authors' own analysis. The sample's clone listing holds several thousand distinct CDR3 sequences. The leading ten clones occupy approximately 5% of the sample.

As to this clonotype: No cognate antigen has been identified for it.

The specimen was peripheral blood. The sequence is built from TRBV6-2 or TRBV6-3 and TRBJ2-3; the D call of TRBD2 rests on TCRdb alone, since no DNA is present to check it. The sequence derives from a human donor with an autoimmune cytopenia or autoimmune hepatitis (not recorded which). The CDR3 region: CASSEVASGGAGGTDTQYF.